What follows is one T cell receptor beta chain and its context. No antigen is known for it. Sequencing was performed with immunoSEQ multiplex PCR; in TCRdb, only in-frame clones are kept and a portion is missing. The sample lists about 92,000 clones, roughly 91% occurring once. Germline loops: CDR1 SGHTA, CDR2 FQGNSA. CDR3 length equals 11 residues. Trimming took off 5 bases at V and 6 bases at J, with 5 bases between the two ends. This entry belongs to a study of OX40 agonist ivuxolimab in advanced cancers. At the level of the study: Previous treatment with anti-PD-1, anti-PD-L1 or anti-CTLA-4 therapy was allowed; 40% had received some.

Regarding the study as a whole: Normalized T-cell clonal expansion was also low in a subset of nonresponders. Clonal expansion by week 6 occurred in CD4+ and CD8+ blood T cells (at 0.1 to 3.0 mg/kg).

Here the sequenced sample was CD4+ or CD8+ T cells sorted from blood, taken in a trial of the OX40 agonist ivuxolimab. The sequence derives from an adult with an advanced solid tumor such as melanoma, head and neck, liver or kidney cancer. This sequence joins TRBV7-2 and TRBJ2-1; unclear D gene. The CDR3, as DNA: TGTGCCAGCAGCCTTCGCAATGAGCAGTTCTTC. Its protein product is CASSLRNEQFF.